The following is a T cell receptor (beta chain) sequence with its context. What it recognizes is unknown. The CDR3 totals 17 residues. The germline gives CDR1 MNHEY, CDR2 SVGEGT. J lost 9 bases, V lost 3 bases, and 16 bases had no gene match. This record comes from a study of Ad26.COV2.S vaccination and SARS-CoV-2 variants. The overall study: Ad26.COV2.S shots went into the muscle once or twice, 56 days apart. Study results and limitations: Vaccinees displayed broader spike-specific TCR repertoires than placebo recipients.

Assay: immunoSEQ multiplex PCR; the TCRdb copy retains only in-frame clones and omits some. The profile covers 290,000 or so clones, with around 87% appearing a single time and less than 3.5% taken by the ten largest. Treatment meaning: over 15 received Ad26.COV2.S at low or high dose, single or two shots; several received placebo; per-sample allocation not given. Collection of the samples took place on day 63 after the first injection of vaccine or placebo. This Boston cohort included adults aged 18-55 years. It was Wuhan-strain SARS-CoV-2 spike that the Ad26 vaccine vector expressed. V gene TRBV6-2 or TRBV6-3 combines with J gene TRBJ2-1, with 8 bases aligning to TRBD1. The sequence came from a person aged 18 to 65 who received the Ad26.COV2.S COVID-19 vaccine or a placebo. This sample comprised peripheral blood, obtained in a trial of Ad26.COV2.S vaccine versus placebo. CDR3 residues: CASSYTSGQGTSGEQFF. DNA for the CDR3: TGTGCCAGCAGTTATACTTCAGGACAGGGAACGTCGGGTGAGCAGTTCTTC.